Following are 8 T cell receptor beta chains from one sample sequenced in a study of cytomegalovirus exposure and HLA in healthy donors. Use of 60 Vbeta and 13 Jbeta primers characterized the PCR. Produced via immunoSEQ multiplex PCR; TCRdb's table is partial and in-frame only. The profile shows about 76,000 clones, around 72% of them singletons. Sequenced input: PBMCs. These receptors originate from a woman between 40 and 55 years old in good health and CMV-seropositive.

V and J are TRBV28 and TRBJ2-6; TRBD1 agrees at 7 bases. Germline CDR1 reads MDHEN; CDR2 reads SYDVKM. With 6 bases clipped from V and 2 bases from J, the junction kept 4 bases outside the gene matches. This CDR3 is 15 amino acids long. In DNA, the CDR3 is TGTGCCAGCAGGCAAACAGGGGCTGGGGCCAACGTCCTGACTTTC. Protein: CASRQTGAGANVLTF.

This rearrangement joins TRBV10-3 to TRBJ2-5; unclear D gene. Trimming left V 4 bases short and J 5 bases short, with 14 bases between. The CDR3 has 14 residues. Looked up from germline, CDR1 is ENHRY and CDR2 is SYGVKD. Here the CDR3 DNA reads TGTGCCATCAGTGCCAACTCGGGTTTGGAGACCCAGTACTTC. It specifies CAISANSGLETQYF.

The genes are TRBV18 and TRBJ2-5; 9 bases match TRBD1. Germline CDR1 and CDR2: KGHSH and LQKENI. Trimming cost V 3 bases and J 5 bases; bases outside gene matches: 4. This CDR3 region has 14 residues. For the CDR3, the DNA is TGTGCCAGCTCACCGCGACAGGGGGATGAGACCCAGTACTTC. This gives the protein CASSPRQGDETQYF.

V gene TRBV30 combines with J gene TRBJ1-1; the D gene is possibly TRBD1 (6 bases). The V gene lost 2 bases and the J gene lost 6 bases, with 13 bases spanning the gap. The CDR3 sequence is 13 residues long. Germline CDR1 reads GTSNPN; CDR2 reads SVGIG (reference sequence). CDR3 protein: CAWSLGHSSEAFF. CDR3 bases: TGTGCCTGGAGTTTGGGACATTCCTCTGAAGCTTTCTTT.

In its sample, this clone was seen a few times. The V and J genes are TRBV6-1 and TRBJ2-7; 7 nucleotides line up with TRBD1. CDR1 is MNHNS and CDR2 is SASEGT in the germline V gene. The CDR3 totals 15 residues. The trim removed 6 bases at V and 3 bases at J, leaving 11 bases unmatched. The CDR3 here is CASRYRGTASYEQYF. For the CDR3, the DNA is TGTGCCAGCAGATATAGGGGGACAGCTAGCTACGAGCAGTACTTC.

This chain uses TRBV5-8 with TRBJ2-1; 8 bases agree with TRBD2. CDR1 and CDR2 (germline): SGHTS, YDEGEE. This CDR3 has 13 residues. With V trimmed by 6 bases and J by 9 bases, 8 bases remained unmatched. CDR3 in amino acids: CASKRTSLTEQFF. The CDR3 nucleotides read TGTGCCAGCAAAAGGACTAGCCTGACTGAGCAGTTCTTC.

This clone appeared once. The chain couples TRBV5-6 to TRBJ1-4; 7 bases match TRBD1. Trimming took 4 bases from V and 6 from J; bases not matched to a gene: 0. CDR1 and CDR2 (germline): SGHDT, YYEEEE. The CDR3 totals 12 residues. The CDR3: CASSQGDEKLFF. The DNA of the CDR3 is TGTGCCAGCAGCCAGGGGGATGAAAAACTGTTTTTT.

The chain has TRBV7-2 and TRBJ1-5, with D tentatively TRBD1 (5 bases). Germline lookup yields CDR1 SGHTA and CDR2 FQGNSA. This CDR3 contains 13 residues. V dropped 3 bases and J dropped 2 bases, with 5 bases sitting between them. CDR3 sequence reads: CASSLTGNQPQHF. The CDR3 DNA follows: TGTGCCAGCAGCTTGACAGGCAATCAGCCCCAGCATTTT.